The rows below give T cell receptor beta chains drawn from one sample of a study of blood T cell repertoires in COVID-19. TCRdb's table, derived via immunoSEQ multiplex PCR, lists solely in-frame clones and lacks some. The profile shows more than 150,000 clones, about 87% of them singletons. Material for sequencing was peripheral blood. These receptors all stem from a woman in her sixties or seventies with COVID-19, enrolled during active disease. Both conserved end residues are part of each CDR3. Fields, in order: V gene, CDR3 protein.

TRBV19,CASTGGLAEAFF
TRBV19,CASSTYRSTRGNQPQHF
TRBV7-8,CASNKQGMGGNTIYF
TRBV28,CASRTGGRNTEAFF
TRBV30,CAWGRDSTGYTF
TRBV9,CASSLQGDNSPLHF
TRBV6-2/TRBV6-3,CASSYLGTVTYEQYF
TRBV28,CASSLSGGLTLNQDEQFF
TRBV5-4,CASSWGDSRARITEAFF
TRBV5-1,CASSRTSGRSYEQYF
TRBV24-1,CATSDRGYGYTF
TRBV11-3,CASSLGNSLGPQHF
TRBV7-7,CASSPPRGQETQYF
TRBV20-1,CSAGDRVQAFF
TRBV11-2,CASSVNPGETDTQYF
TRBV5-1,CASSLGQGSYGYTF
TRBV30,CAWRWTGITEAFF
TRBV5-4,CASSSDISTDLRSEQYF
TRBV7-3,CASSFNSADTQYF
TRBV3-1/TRBV3-2,CASSHTTGKHLEQFF
TRBV6-5,CASRGSGTGELFF
TRBV7-2,CASSLWTSAMGAQYF
TRBV7-2,CASSHRGDYEQYF
TRBV6-4,CASSENEVGQGGHQPQHF
TRBV6-5,CASSSRTGGYTGELFF
TRBV19,CASRLAGNTDTQYF
TRBV30,CAWSVIRGGNNSPLHF
TRBV10-3,CAISNQVEREDTYEQYF
TRBV30,CAWATGGGYEQYF